This passage covers 7 T cell receptor beta chains from one sample sequenced in a study of blood T cell repertoires in COVID-19. Here immunoSEQ multiplex PCR was the method, and the copy in TCRdb shows in-frame clones only, minus some. The table includes about 59,000 clones, 70% to 85% detected once. Specimen: peripheral blood. The receptor set was obtained from a man aged 55 to 70 with acute or convalescent COVID-19.

In DNA, the CDR3 is TGTGCCAGCAGCCCACGGACAGGGACGAACTATGGCTACACCTTC. Residues: CASSPRTGTNYGYTF. The V call is TRBV11-2, the J call TRBJ1-2, with 8 bases matching TRBD1. The CDR3 runs to 15 residues. V shed 5 bases and J 2 bases; nucleotides not matched to a gene: 7. Germline assignment: CDR1 SGHAT and CDR2 FQNNGV.

This chain connects TRBV9 to TRBJ2-2; TRBD2 might be the D (6 bases). The CDR3 spans 13 residues. Between the trimmed V and J ends, which lost 3 bases and 6 bases, there was a span of 9 bases. From germline, CDR1 is SGDLS and CDR2 YYNGEE. As DNA, the CDR3 is TGTGCCAGCAGCGAGACGGGAGCCGGGGAGCTGTTTTTT. Its protein product is CASSETGAGELFF.

In DNA form, the CDR3 reads TGTGCCAGCAGCTTGGAAGGAGGAGGCTACACCTTC. It yields the protein CASSLEGGGYTF. V is TRBV7-2 and J is TRBJ1-2; no definite D call. Trimming took off 3 bases at V and 8 bases at J, with 10 bases between the two ends. CDR1 is SGHTA, CDR2 FQGNSA, per germline. The CDR3 is 12 residues long.

This clone was counted once. The CDR3 spells CSVDRADLWAFF. The DNA of the CDR3 is TGCAGCGTTGACAGGGCGGACCTCTGGGCTTTCTTT. This chain uses TRBV29-1 with TRBJ1-1; D possibly corresponds to TRBD1 (5 bases). Trimming took off 3 bases at V and 11 bases at J, with 16 bases between the two ends. Per germline, CDR1 SQVTM and CDR2 ANQGSEA. This CDR3 has 12 residues.

The genes are TRBV27 and TRBJ1-4; possible D gene TRBD1, 6 bases. Germline-derived CDR1 and CDR2 are MNHEY and SMNVEV (reference sequence). V was shortened by 2 bases and J by 3 bases, with 10 bases between the two germline ends. CDR3 length: 15 residues. The CDR3 bases are TGTGCCAGCAGTTTACAGGGGTCAGCTAATGAAAAACTGTTTTTT. Translated, it gives CASSLQGSANEKLFF.

The chain uses TRBV25-1 and TRBJ1-1; D ambiguous. This CDR3 has 13 residues. Trimming cost V 4 bases and J 5 bases, with 11 bases left between them. Germline values: CDR1 MGHDK, CDR2 SYGVNS. DNA for the CDR3: TGTGCCAGCAGTGGGAGGGCGGATACTGAAGCTTTCTTT. This sequence encodes CASSGRADTEAFF.

The V call is TRBV18, the J call TRBJ2-1, with 8 bases matching TRBD1. This CDR3 is built from 17 residues. J was trimmed by 4 bases and V by 1 base; bases with no gene match: 9. CDR1 and CDR2 (germline): KGHSH, LQKENI. The CDR3 DNA reads as TGTGCCAGCTCACCACTACAGGGGGTTGACCCATACAATGAGCAGTTCTTC. This translates into CASSPLQGVDPYNEQFF. Together with reference TRBV18 and TRBJ2-1, the CDR3 gives the full variable domain: NAGVMQNPRHLVRRRGQEARLRCSPMKGHSHVYWYRQLPEEGLKFMVYLQKENIIDESGMPKERFSAEFPKEGPSILRIQQVVRGDSAAYFCASSPLQGVDPYNEQFFGPGTRLTVL.